This T cell receptor (beta chain) was recorded in a study of CD4+ T cells in melanoma. Notes on the study in general: Neoantigen-specific CD4+ T cells in melanoma reportedly had diverse differentiation states.

Produced via immunoSEQ multiplex PCR; TCRdb's table is partial and in-frame only. The sample includes roughly 120,000 clones, 92% seen only once; the top ten take 3.3%. On this clone: The antigen remains undetermined.

Germline-derived CDR1 and CDR2 are SGHTA and FQGNSA. V lost 5 bases to trimming and J lost 4 bases, with 14 bases between them. The length of the CDR3 is 14 residues. This rearrangement joins TRBV7-2 to TRBJ1-2; a possible D gene is TRBD1 (6 bases). This clonotype was obtained from a human donor with melanoma. Sequencing used peripheral blood. The CDR3 nucleotides read TGTGCCAGCAGCCCCGGGGGGCCCACCTATGGCTACACCTTC. It yields the protein CASSPGGPTYGYTF.